This TCR beta chain emerged from a study of OX40 agonist ivuxolimab in advanced cancers. Whole-study findings and limits: Within 6 weeks, CD4+ and CD8+ blood T cells expanded clonally at 0.1 to 3.0 mg/kg.

Comment on this clone: The antigen is not known.

Clones were sequenced by immunoSEQ multiplex PCR, and TCRdb holds only the in-frame ones, with some missing. The sample includes roughly 57,000 clones, about 81% of them seen just once. The V end lost 6 bases, the J end lost 7 bases, and 12 bases lay between the germline ends. Germline values: CDR1 MRHNA, CDR2 SNTAGT. The CDR3 runs to 13 residues. The sequence came from an adult with an advanced solid tumor such as melanoma, head and neck, liver or kidney cancer. The gene calls are TRBV6-4 and TRBJ2-2; D is unresolved. This specimen consisted of CD4+ or CD8+ T cells sorted from blood, obtained in a trial of the OX40 agonist ivuxolimab. In nucleotides, the CDR3 is TGTGCCAGCAGCGCGCAGCGTAACGGGGAGCTGTTTTTT. Its protein product is CASSAQRNGELFF.